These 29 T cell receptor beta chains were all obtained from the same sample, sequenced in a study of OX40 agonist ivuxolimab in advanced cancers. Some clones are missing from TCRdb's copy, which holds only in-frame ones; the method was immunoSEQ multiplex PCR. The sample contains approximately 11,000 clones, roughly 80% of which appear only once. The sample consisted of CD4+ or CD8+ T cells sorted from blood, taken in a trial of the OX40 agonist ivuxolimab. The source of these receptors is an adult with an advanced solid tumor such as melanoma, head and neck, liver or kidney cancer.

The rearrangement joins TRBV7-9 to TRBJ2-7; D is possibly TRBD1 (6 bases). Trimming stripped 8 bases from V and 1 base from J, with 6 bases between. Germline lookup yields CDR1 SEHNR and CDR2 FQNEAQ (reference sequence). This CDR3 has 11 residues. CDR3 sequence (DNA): TGTGCCAGCGGGACATCCTACGAGCAGTACTTC. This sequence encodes CASGTSYEQYF.

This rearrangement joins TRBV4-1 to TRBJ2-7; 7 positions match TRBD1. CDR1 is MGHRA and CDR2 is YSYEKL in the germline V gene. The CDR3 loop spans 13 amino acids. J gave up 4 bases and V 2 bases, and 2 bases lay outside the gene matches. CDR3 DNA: TGCGCCAGCAGCCAAACAGGGGAATACGAGCAGTACTTC. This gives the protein CASSQTGEYEQYF.

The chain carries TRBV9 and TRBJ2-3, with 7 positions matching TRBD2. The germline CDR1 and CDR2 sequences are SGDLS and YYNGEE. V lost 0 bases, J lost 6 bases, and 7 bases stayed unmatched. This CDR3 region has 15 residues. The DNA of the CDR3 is TGTGCCAGCAGCGTAGGGCGGGGAGGGCCGGATACGCAGTATTTT. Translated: CASSVGRGGPDTQYF.

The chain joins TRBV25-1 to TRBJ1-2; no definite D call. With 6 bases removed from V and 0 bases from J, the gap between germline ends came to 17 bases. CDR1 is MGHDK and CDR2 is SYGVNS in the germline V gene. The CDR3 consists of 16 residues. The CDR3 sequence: CASSDPESLANYGYTF. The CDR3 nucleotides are TGTGCCAGCAGCGACCCCGAAAGTTTAGCTAACTATGGCTACACCTTC.

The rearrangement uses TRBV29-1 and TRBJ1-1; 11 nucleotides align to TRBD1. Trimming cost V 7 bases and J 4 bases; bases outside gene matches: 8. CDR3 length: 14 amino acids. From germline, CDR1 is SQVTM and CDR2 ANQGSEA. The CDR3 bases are TGCAGCGCGAAAGCGGGGACAGGGGGCACTGAAGCTTTCTTT. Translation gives CSAKAGTGGTEAFF.

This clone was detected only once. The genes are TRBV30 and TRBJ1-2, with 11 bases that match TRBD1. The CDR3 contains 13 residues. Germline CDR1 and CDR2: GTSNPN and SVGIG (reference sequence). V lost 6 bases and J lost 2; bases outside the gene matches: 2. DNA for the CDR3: TGTGCCTGCCGGGACAGGGGGAACTATGGCTACACCTTC. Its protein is CACRDRGNYGYTF.

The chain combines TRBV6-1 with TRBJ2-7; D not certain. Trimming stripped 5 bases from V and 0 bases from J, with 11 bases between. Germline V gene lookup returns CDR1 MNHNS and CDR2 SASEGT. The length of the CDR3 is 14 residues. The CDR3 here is CASSPFKSSYEQYF. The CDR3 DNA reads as TGTGCCAGCAGTCCTTTTAAGAGCTCCTACGAGCAGTACTTC.

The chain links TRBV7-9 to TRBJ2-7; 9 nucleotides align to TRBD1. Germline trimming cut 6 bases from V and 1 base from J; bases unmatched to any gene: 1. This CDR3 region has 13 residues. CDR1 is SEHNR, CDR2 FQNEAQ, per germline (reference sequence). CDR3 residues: CASRGQGSYEQYF. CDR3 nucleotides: TGTGCCAGCAGGGGACAGGGTTCCTACGAGCAGTACTTC.

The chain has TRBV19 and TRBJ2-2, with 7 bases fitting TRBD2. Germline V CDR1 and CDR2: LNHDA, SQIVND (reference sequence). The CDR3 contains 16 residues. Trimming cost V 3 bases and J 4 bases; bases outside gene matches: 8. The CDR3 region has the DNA TGTGCCAGTAGTATGTGGGGAGGGGTACCCACCGGGGAGCTGTTTTTT. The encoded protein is CASSMWGGVPTGELFF.

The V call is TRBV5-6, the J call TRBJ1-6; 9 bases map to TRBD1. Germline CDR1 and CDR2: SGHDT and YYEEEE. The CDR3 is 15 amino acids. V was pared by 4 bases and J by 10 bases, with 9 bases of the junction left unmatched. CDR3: CASSPLTGGDSPLHF. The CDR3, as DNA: TGTGCCAGCAGCCCGCTAACAGGGGGCGACTCACCCCTCCACTTT. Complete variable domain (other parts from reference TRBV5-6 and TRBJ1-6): DAGVTQSPTHLIKTRGQQVTLRCSPKSGHDTVSWYQQALGQGPQFIFQYYEEEERQRGNFPDRFSGHQFPNYSSELNVNALLLGDSALYLCASSPLTGGDSPLHFGNGTRLTVT.

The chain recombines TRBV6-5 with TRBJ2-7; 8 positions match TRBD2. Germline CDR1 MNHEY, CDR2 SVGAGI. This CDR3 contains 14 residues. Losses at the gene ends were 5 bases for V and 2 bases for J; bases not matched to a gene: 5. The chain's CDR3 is CASSVARGAYEQYF. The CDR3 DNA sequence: TGTGCCAGCAGTGTGGCGCGGGGGGCCTACGAGCAGTACTTC.

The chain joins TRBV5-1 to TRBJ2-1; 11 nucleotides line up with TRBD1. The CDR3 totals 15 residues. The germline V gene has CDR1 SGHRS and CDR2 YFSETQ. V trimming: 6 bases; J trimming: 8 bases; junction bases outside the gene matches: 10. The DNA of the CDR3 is TGCGCCAGCACGTCCGGGACAGGGGGTTGGTATGAGCAGTTCTTC. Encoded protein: CASTSGTGGWYEQFF.

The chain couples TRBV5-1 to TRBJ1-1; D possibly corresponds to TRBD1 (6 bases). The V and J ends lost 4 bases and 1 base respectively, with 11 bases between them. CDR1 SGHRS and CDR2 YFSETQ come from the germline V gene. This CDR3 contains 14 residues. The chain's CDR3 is CASSPTTGNTEAFF. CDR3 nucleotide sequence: TGCGCCAGCAGCCCAACGACAGGGAACACTGAAGCTTTCTTT.

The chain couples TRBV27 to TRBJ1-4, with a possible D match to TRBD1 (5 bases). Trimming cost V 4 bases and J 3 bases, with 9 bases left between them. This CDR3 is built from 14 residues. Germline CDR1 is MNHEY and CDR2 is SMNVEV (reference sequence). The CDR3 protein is CASSSRQSNEKLFF. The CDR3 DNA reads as TGTGCCAGCAGTTCCCGACAGTCTAATGAAAAACTGTTTTTT.

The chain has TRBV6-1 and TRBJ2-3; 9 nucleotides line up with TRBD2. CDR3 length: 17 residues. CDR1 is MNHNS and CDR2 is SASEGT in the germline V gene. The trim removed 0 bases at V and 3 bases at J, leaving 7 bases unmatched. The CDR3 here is CASSEAPAGGGTDTQYF. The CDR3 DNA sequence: TGTGCCAGCAGTGAAGCCCCAGCGGGGGGTGGGACAGATACGCAGTATTTT.

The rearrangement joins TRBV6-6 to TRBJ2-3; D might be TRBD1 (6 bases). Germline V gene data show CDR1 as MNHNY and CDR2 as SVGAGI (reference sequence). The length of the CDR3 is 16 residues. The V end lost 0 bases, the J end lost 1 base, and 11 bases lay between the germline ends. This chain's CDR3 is CASSYSGDTGTDTQYF. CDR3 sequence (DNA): TGTGCCAGCAGTTACTCTGGGGACACTGGCACAGATACGCAGTATTTT.

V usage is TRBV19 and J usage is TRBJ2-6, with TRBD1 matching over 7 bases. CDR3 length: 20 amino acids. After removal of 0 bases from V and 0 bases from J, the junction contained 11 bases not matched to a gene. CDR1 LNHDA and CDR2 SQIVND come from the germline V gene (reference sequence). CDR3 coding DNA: TGTGCCAGTAGTATAGAAATGGCAGGGGGAAGCCCCTCTGGGGCCAACGTCCTGACTTTC. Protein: CASSIEMAGGSPSGANVLTF.

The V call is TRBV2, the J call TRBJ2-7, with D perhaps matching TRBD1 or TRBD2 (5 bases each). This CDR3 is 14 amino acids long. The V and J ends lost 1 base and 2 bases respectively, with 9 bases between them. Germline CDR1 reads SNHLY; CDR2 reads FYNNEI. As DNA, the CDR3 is TGTGCCAGCAGTGAAGGCCGGGGCCCCTACGAGCAGTACTTC. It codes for CASSEGRGPYEQYF.

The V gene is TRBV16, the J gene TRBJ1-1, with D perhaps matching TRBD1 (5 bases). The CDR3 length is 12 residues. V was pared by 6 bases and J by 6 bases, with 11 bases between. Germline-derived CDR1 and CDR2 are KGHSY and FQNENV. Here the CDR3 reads CASRAQGSEAFF. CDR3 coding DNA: TGTGCCAGCAGGGCCCAGGGCTCTGAAGCTTTCTTT.

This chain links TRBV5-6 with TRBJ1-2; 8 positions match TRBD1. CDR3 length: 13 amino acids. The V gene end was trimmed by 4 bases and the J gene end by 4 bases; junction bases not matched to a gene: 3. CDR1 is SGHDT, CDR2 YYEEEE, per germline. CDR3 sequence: CASSTGTGYGYTF. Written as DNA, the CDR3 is TGTGCCAGCAGCACCGGGACAGGCTATGGCTACACCTTC.

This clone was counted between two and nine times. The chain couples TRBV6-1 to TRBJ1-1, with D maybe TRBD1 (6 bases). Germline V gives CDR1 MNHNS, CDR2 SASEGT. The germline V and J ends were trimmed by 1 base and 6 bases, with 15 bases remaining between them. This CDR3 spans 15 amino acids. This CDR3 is CASSEEGTGIPEAFF. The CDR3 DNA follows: TGTGCCAGCAGTGAAGAGGGTACAGGGATCCCTGAAGCTTTCTTT.

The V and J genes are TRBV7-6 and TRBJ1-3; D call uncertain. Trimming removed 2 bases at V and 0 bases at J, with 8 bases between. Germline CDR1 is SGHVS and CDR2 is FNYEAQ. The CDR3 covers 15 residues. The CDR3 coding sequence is TGTGCCAGCAGCTTACGGATGCCCTCTGGAAACACCATATATTTT. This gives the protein CASSLRMPSGNTIYF.

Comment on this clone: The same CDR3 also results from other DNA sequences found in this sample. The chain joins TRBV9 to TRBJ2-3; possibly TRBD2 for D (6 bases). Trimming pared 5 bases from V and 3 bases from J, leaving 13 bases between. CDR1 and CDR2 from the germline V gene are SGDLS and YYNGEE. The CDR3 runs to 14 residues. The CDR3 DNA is TGTGCCAGCAGTGCGGTTGGGGGGACAGATACGCAGTATTTT. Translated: CASSAVGGTDTQYF.

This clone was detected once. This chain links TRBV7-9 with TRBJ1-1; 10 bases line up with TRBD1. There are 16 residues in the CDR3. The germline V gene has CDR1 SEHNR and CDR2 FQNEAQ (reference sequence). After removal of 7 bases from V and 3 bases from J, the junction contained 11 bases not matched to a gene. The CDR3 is CASTGTGVVSDTEAFF. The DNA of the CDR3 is TGTGCCAGCACAGGGACAGGGGTTGTTTCGGACACTGAAGCTTTCTTT. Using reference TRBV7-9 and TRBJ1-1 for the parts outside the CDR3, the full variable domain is DTGVSQNPRHKITKRGQNVTFRCDPISEHNRLYWYRQTLGQGPEFLTYFQNEAQLEKSRLLSDRFSAERPKGSFSTLEIQRTEQGDSAMYLCASTGTGVVSDTEAFFGQGTRLTVV.

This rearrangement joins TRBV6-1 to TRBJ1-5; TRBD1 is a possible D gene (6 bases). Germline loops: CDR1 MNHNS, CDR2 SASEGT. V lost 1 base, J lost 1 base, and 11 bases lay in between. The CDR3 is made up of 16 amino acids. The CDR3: CASSEEWGRSNQPQHF. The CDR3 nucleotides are TGTGCCAGCAGTGAAGAGTGGGGGCGAAGCAATCAGCCCCAGCATTTT.

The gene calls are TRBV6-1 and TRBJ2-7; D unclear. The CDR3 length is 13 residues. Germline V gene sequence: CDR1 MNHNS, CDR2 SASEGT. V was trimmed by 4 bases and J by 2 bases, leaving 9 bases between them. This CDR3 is CASSVTETYEQYF. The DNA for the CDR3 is TGTGCCAGCAGTGTGACGGAAACCTACGAGCAGTACTTC.

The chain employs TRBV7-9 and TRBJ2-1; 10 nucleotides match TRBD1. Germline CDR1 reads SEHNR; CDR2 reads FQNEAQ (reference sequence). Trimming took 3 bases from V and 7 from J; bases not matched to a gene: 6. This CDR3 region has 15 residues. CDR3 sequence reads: CASSFGTGDWNEQFF. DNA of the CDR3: TGTGCCAGCAGCTTCGGGACAGGGGATTGGAATGAGCAGTTCTTC. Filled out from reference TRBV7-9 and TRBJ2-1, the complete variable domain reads DTGVSQNPRHKITKRGQNVTFRCDPISEHNRLYWYRQTLGQGPEFLTYFQNEAQLEKSRLLSDRFSAERPKGSFSTLEIQRTEQGDSAMYLCASSFGTGDWNEQFFGPGTRLTVL.

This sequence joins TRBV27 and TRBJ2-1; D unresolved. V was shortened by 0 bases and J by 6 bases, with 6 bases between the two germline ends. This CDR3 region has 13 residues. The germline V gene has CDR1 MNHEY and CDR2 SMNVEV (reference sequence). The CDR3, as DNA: TGTGCCAGCAGTTTATCCCGAGCCAATGAGCAGTTCTTC. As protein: CASSLSRANEQFF.

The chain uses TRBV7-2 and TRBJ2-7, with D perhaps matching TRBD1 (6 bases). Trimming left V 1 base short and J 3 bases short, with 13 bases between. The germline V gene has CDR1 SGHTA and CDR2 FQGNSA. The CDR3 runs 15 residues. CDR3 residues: CASSLGRGTVYEQYF. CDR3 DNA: TGTGCCAGCAGCTTAGGCAGGGGCACAGTCTACGAGCAGTACTTC.